This is a list of T cell receptor beta chains from one sample in a study of cytomegalovirus exposure and HLA in healthy donors. Sequencing used immunoSEQ multiplex PCR; TCRdb keeps in-frame clones, though not all of them. The sample shows some 160,000 clones, around 77% of them seen only once. The sample comprised PBMCs. The origin of the receptors is a man aged 55 to 70 in good health and CMV-seronegative. The CDR3 runs from the conserved cysteine through the conserved F or W. Fields, in order: clone size, D gene, J gene, V gene, CDR3 protein, CDR3 DNA. D genes are given only for firm matches. The size field is filled for only some rows; it gives once, few, many or a size class.

size: NA
D: NA
J: TRBJ1-1
V: TRBV28
CDR3: CASSSTSITEAFF
DNA: TGTGCCAGCAGTTCGACATCTATCACTGAAGCTTTCTTT

size: NA
D: TRBD2
J: TRBJ2-3
V: TRBV7-3
CDR3: CASSSGLAGDTQYF
DNA: TGTGCCAGCAGCTCCGGACTAGCGGGAGATACGCAGTATTTT

size: NA
D: TRBD1
J: TRBJ1-1
V: TRBV19
CDR3: CASSNPFDRGMGTEAFF
DNA: TGTGCCAGTAGTAACCCATTTGACAGGGGGATGGGCACTGAAGCTTTCTTT

size: NA
D: NA
J: TRBJ1-3
V: TRBV5-6
CDR3: CASSLVAQGHSGNTIYF
DNA: TGTGCCAGCAGCTTGGTGGCGCAGGGCCACTCTGGAAACACCATATATTTT

size: few
D: TRBD1
J: TRBJ2-7
V: TRBV6-5
CDR3: CASSYVLRQGHYEQYF
DNA: TGTGCCAGCAGTTACGTCCTTAGACAGGGGCACTACGAGCAGTACTTC

size: NA
D: NA
J: TRBJ1-2
V: TRBV2
CDR3: CASSKMQDSGLYGYTF
DNA: TGTGCCAGCAGTAAGATGCAGGACAGTGGGCTCTATGGCTACACCTTC

size: NA
D: TRBD2
J: TRBJ2-5
V: TRBV5-4
CDR3: CASSLDASGQETQYF
DNA: TGTGCCAGCAGCTTGGATGCTAGCGGACAAGAGACCCAGTACTTC

size: NA
D: NA
J: TRBJ1-1
V: TRBV7-6
CDR3: CASSSPAGNTEAFF
DNA: TGTGCCAGCAGCTCACCCGCGGGGAACACTGAAGCTTTCTTT

size: NA
D: TRBD2
J: TRBJ2-3
V: TRBV7-8
CDR3: CASSLARRGGFTDTQYF
DNA: TGTGCCAGCAGCTTAGCGCGCCGGGGGGGTTTTACAGATACGCAGTATTTT

size: few
D: NA
J: TRBJ2-3
V: TRBV5-1
CDR3: CASSLAGGRTDTQYF
DNA: TGCGCCAGCAGCTTGGCTGGGGGCCGCACAGATACGCAGTATTTT

size: few
D: TRBD1
J: TRBJ1-2
V: TRBV6-1
CDR3: CASSETPGQPYGYTF
DNA: TGTGCCAGCAGTGAAACCCCGGGACAGCCCTATGGCTACACCTTC

size: NA
D: NA
J: TRBJ1-1
V: TRBV19
CDR3: CATRRSSQEGTEAFF
DNA: TGTGCCACCCGACGTTCGTCCCAAGAGGGCACTGAAGCTTTCTTT

size: NA
D: TRBD2
J: TRBJ2-1
V: TRBV4-1
CDR3: CASSQDWTSGRSGDNEQFF
DNA: TGCGCCAGCAGCCAAGATTGGACTAGCGGCCGGAGTGGGGACAATGAGCAGTTCTTC

size: NA
D: TRBD2
J: TRBJ2-7
V: TRBV6-1
CDR3: CASSEAGGGFYEQYF
DNA: TGTGCCAGCAGTGAAGCGGGCGGGGGGTTCTACGAGCAGTACTTC